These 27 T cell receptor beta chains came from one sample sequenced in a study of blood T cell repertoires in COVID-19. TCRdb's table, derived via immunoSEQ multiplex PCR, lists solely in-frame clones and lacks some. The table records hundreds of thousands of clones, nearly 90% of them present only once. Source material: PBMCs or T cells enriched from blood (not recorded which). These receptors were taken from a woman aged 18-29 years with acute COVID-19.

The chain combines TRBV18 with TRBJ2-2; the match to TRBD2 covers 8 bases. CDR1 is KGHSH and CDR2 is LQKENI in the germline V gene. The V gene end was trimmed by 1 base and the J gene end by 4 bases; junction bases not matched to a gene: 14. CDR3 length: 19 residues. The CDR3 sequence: CASSPQGTRGIFGTGELFF. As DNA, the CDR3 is TGTGCCAGCTCACCACAGGGGACTAGAGGGATTTTCGGCACCGGGGAGCTGTTTTTT.

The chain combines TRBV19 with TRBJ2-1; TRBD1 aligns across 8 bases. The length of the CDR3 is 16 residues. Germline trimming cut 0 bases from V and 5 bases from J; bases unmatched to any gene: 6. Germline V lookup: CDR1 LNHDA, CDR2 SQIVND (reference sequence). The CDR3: CASSIDPTGGNNEQFF. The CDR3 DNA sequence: TGTGCCAGTAGTATAGATCCCACAGGGGGGAACAATGAGCAGTTCTTC.

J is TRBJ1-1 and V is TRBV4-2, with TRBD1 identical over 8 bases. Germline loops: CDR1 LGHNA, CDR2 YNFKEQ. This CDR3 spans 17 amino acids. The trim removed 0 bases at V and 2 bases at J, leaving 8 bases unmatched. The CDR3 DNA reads TGTGCCAGCAGCCAAGAGCGACAGGGGACCTTTAACACTGAAGCTTTCTTT. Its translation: CASSQERQGTFNTEAFF.

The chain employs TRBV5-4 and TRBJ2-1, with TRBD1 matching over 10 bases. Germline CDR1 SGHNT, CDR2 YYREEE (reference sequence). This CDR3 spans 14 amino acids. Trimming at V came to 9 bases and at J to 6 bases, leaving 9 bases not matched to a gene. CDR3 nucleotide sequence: TGTGCCACCATGGGACAGGGGCGCCCCAATGAGCAGTTCTTC. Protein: CATMGQGRPNEQFF.

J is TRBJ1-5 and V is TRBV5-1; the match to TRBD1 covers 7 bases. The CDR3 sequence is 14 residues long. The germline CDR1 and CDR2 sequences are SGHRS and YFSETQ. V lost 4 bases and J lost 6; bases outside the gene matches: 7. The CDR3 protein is CASSPGQVGQPQHF. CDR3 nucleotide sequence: TGCGCCAGCAGCCCCGGACAGGTGGGTCAGCCCCAGCATTTT.

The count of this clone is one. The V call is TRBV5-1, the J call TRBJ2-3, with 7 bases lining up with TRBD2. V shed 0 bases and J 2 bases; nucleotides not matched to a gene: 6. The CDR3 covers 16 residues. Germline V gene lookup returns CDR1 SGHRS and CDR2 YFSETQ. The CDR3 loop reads CASSLVAGVNTDTQYF. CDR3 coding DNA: TGCGCCAGCAGCTTGGTTGCGGGAGTTAACACAGATACGCAGTATTTT.

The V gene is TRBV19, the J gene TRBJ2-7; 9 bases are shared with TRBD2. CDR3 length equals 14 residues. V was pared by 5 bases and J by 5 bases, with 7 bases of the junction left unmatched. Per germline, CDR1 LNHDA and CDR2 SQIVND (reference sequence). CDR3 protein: CASSPSGVLNEQYF. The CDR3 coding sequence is TGTGCCAGTAGTCCTAGCGGGGTGCTGAACGAGCAGTACTTC.

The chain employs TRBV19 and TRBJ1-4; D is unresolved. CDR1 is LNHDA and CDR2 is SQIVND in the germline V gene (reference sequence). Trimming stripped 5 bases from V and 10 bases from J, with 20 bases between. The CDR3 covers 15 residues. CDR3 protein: CASSGRRRPDGKLFF. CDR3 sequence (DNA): TGTGCCAGTAGTGGAAGGAGACGACCCGACGGAAAACTGTTTTTT.

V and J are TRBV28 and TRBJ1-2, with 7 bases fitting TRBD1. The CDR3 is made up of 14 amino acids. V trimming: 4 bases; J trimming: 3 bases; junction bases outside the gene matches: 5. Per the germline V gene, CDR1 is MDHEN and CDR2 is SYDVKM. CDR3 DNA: TGTGCCAGCAGTTCACCCGGGACAGACTATGGCTACACCTTC. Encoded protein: CASSSPGTDYGYTF.

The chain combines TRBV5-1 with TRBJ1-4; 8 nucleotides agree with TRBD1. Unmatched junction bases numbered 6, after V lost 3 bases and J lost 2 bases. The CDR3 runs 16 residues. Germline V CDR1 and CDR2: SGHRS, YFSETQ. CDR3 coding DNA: TGCGCCAGCAGCTACCAGGGGGCGGGTACTAATGAAAAACTGTTTTTT. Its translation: CASSYQGAGTNEKLFF.

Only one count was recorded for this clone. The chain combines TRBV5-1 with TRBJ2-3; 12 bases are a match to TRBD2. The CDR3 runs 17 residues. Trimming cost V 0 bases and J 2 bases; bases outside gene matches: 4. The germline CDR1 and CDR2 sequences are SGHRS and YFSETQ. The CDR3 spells CASSLGTSGAYTDTQYF. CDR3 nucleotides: TGCGCCAGCAGCTTGGGGACTAGCGGGGCATACACAGATACGCAGTATTTT.

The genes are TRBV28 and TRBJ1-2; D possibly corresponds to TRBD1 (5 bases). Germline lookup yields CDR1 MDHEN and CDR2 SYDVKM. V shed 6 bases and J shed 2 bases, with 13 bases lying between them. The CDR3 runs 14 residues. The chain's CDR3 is CASRPGTANYGYTF. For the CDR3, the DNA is TGTGCCAGCAGACCCGGGACTGCAAACTATGGCTACACCTTC.

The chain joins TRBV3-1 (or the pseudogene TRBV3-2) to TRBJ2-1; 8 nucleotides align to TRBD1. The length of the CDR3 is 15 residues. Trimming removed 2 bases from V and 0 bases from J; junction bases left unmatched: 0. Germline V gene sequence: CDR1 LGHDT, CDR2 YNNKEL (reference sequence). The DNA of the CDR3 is TGTGCCAGCAGCCAAACAGGGGGCTCCTACAATGAGCAGTTCTTC. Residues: CASSQTGGSYNEQFF.

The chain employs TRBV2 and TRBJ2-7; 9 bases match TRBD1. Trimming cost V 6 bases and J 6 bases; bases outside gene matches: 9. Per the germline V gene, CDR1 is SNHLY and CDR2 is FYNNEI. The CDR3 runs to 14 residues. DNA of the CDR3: TGTGCCAGCAGGGAGGACAGGGGTAATATCGAGCAGTACTTC. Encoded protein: CASREDRGNIEQYF. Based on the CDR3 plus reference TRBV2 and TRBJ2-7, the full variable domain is EPEVTQTPSHQVTQMGQEVILRCVPISNHLYFYWYRQILGQKVEFLVSFYNNEISEKSEIFDDQFSVERPDGSNFTLKIRSTKLEDSAMYFCASREDRGNIEQYFGPGTRLTVT.

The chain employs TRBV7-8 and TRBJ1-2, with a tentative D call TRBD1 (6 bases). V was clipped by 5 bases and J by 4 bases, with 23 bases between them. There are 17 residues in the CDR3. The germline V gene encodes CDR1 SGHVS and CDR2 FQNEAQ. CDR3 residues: CASSQASEGRGSYGYTF. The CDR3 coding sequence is TGTGCCAGCAGCCAGGCATCCGAGGGCAGGGGAAGCTATGGCTACACCTTC.

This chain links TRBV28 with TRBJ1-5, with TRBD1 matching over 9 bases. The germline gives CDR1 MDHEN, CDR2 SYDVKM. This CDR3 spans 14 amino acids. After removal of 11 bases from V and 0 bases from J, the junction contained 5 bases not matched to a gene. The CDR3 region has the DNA TGTGCCGGGGGGACAGGGTATAGCAATCAGCCCCAGCATTTT. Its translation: CAGGTGYSNQPQHF. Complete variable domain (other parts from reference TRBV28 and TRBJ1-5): DVKVTQSSRYLVKRTGEKVFLECVQDMDHENMFWYRQDPGLGLRLIYFSYDVKMKEKGDIPEGYSVSREKKERFSLILESASTNQTSMYLCAGGTGYSNQPQHFGDGTRLSIL.

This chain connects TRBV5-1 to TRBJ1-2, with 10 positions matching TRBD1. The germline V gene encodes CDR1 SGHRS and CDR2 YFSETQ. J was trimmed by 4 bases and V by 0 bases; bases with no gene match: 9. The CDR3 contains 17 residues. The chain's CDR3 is CASSLASGQGLGYGYTF. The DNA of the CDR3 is TGCGCCAGCAGCTTGGCCTCGGGACAGGGGCTCGGCTATGGCTACACCTTC.

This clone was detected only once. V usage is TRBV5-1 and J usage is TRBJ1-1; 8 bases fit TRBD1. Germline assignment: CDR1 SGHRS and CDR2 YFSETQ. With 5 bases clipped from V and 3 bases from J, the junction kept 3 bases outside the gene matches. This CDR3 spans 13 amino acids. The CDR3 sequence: CASSSTGDTEAFF. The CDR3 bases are TGCGCCAGCAGTTCGACAGGGGACACTGAAGCTTTCTTT.

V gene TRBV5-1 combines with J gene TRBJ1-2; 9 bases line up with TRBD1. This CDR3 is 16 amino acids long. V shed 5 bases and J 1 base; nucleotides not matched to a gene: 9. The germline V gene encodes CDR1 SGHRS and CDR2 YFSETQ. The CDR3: CASREKRQGDNYGYTF. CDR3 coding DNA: TGCGCCAGCAGAGAGAAAAGACAGGGGGATAACTATGGCTACACCTTC.

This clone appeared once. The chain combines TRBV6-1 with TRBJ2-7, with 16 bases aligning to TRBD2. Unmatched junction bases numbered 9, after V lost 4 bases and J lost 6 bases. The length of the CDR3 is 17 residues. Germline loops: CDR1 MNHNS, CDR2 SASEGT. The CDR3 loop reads CASSARPGTSGRGEQYF. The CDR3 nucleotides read TGTGCCAGCAGTGCCCGTCCCGGGACTAGCGGGAGGGGCGAGCAGTACTTC.

The CDR3 loop is CASRTGGELRSSYEQYF. CDR3 nucleotide sequence: TGTGCCAGCAGGACAGGGGGGGAGCTTAGGAGCTCCTACGAGCAGTACTTC. The genes are TRBV28 and TRBJ2-7; 9 bases map to TRBD1. Trimming cost V 6 bases and J 0 bases; bases outside gene matches: 12. The CDR3 spans 17 residues. From germline, CDR1 is MDHEN and CDR2 SYDVKM.

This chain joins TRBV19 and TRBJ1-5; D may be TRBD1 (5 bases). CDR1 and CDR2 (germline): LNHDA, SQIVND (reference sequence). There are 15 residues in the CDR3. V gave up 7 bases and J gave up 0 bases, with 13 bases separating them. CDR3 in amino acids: CASKGRQTSNQPQHF. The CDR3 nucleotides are TGTGCCAGTAAGGGTAGACAGACTAGCAATCAGCCCCAGCATTTT.

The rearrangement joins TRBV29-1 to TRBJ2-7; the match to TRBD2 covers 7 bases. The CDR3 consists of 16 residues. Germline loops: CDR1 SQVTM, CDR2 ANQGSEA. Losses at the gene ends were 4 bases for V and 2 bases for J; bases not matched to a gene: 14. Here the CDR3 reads CSVVVPYGRTTYEQYF. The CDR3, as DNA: TGCAGCGTTGTTGTCCCATACGGGAGGACAACCTACGAGCAGTACTTC.

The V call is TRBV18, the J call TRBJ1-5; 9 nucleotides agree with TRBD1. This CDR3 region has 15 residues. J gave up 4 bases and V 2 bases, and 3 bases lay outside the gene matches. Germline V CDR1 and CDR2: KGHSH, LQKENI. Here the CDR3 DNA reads TGTGCCAGCTCACCAGGTGGGACAGGGAATCAGCCCCAGCATTTT. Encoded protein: CASSPGGTGNQPQHF.

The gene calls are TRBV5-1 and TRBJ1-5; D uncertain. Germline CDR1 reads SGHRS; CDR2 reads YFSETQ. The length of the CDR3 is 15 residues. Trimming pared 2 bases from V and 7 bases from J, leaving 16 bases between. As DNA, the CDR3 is TGCGCCAGCAGCTTATCAGGTCACCCGGAACAGCCCCAGCATTTT. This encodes CASSLSGHPEQPQHF.

As DNA, the CDR3 is TGTGCCAGCAGCCAACAATTTCAAGAGACCCAGTACTTC. Its protein is CASSQQFQETQYF. This sequence joins TRBV14 and TRBJ2-5; D unclear. The CDR3 is made up of 13 amino acids. In germline, CDR1 is SGHDN, CDR2 FVKESK. V was cut by 2 bases and J by 2 bases, with 6 bases left in between. The full variable domain, in which reference TRBV14 and TRBJ2-5 provide the parts outside the CDR3, is EAGVTQFPSHSVIEKGQTVTLRCDPISGHDNLYWYRRVMGKEIKFLLHFVKESKQDESGMPNNRFLAERTGGTYSTLKVQPAELEDSGVYFCASSQQFQETQYFGPGTRLLVL.

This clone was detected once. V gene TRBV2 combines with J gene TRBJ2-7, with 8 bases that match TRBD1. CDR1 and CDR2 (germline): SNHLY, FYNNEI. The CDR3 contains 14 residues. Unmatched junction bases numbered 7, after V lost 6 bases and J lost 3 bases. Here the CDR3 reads CASRKDRVFYEQYF. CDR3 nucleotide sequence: TGTGCCAGCAGAAAGGACAGGGTATTCTACGAGCAGTACTTC.